This T cell receptor beta chain was documented in a study of blood T cell repertoires in COVID-19. Study as a whole: From T cells, B-cell-depleted T cells, or PBMCs came the material, which was cDNA or gDNA.

This CDR3 contains 15 residues. In the authors' workflow: The assay estimated nucleated cells by amplifying reference gene primers. Some clones are missing from TCRdb's copy, which holds only in-frame ones; the method was immunoSEQ multiplex PCR. Clonal size and the V and J genes are those of that table, whereas D and trimming came from the DNA. This table holds 95,000 to 100,000 clones, approximately 92% found once. The source of this sequence is a man over 45 with active COVID-19. The V gene is TRBV21-1, the J gene TRBJ1-3; the DNA was not used to check the table's D call, TRBD1. TRBV21-1 is a listed pseudogene. Specimen: peripheral blood. The chain's CDR3 is CASSKAGTAGNTIYF. The CDR3 nucleotides read TGTGCCAGCAGCAAAGCCGGGACAGCCGGAAACACCATATATTTT.